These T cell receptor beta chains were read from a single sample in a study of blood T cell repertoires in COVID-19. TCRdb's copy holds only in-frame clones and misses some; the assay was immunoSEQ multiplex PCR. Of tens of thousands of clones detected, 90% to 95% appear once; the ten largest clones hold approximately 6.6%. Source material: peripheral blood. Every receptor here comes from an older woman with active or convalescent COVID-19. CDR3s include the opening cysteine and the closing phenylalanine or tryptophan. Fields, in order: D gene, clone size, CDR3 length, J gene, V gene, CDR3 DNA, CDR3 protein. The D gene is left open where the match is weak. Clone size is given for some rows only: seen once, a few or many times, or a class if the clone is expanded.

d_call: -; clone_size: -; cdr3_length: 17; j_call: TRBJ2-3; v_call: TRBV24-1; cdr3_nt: TGTGCCACCAGTGACCCTGGGGTGCGGGGGCGGGTAGATACGCAGTATTTT; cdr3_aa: CATSDPGVRGRVDTQYF
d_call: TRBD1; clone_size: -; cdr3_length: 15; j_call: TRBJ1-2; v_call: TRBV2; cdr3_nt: TGTGCCAGCAGTGAAAGGACAGGCCTCGACTATGGCTACACCTTC; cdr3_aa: CASSERTGLDYGYTF
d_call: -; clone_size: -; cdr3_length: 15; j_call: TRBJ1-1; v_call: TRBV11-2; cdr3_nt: TGTGCCAGCAGCCATCCCATACCGGAGGACACTGAAGCTTTCTTT; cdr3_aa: CASSHPIPEDTEAFF
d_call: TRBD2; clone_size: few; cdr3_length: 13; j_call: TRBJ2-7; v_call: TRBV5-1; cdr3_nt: TGCGCCAGCAGCTCCGGACCGGGGGGCGAGCAGTACTTC; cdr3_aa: CASSSGPGGEQYF
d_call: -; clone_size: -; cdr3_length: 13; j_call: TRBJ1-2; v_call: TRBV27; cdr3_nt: TGTGCCAGCAAAGCCCGAACGGACTATGGCTACACCTTC; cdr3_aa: CASKARTDYGYTF
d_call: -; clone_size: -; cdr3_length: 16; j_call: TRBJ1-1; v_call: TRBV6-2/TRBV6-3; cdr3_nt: TGTGCCAGCAGCCCCGCAGGGGCGTTTGGGAGCACTGAAGCTTTCTTT; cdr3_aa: CASSPAGAFGSTEAFF
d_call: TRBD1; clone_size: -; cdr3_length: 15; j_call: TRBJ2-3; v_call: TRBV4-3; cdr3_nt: TGCGCCAGCAGCCAGCTTGGACAGGGCACAGATACGCAGTATTTT; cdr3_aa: CASSQLGQGTDTQYF
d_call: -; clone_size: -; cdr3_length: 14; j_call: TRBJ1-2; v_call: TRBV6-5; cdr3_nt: TGTGCCAGCAGTTCGCCAGGCCAGTGGCATGGCTACACCTTC; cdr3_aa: CASSSPGQWHGYTF
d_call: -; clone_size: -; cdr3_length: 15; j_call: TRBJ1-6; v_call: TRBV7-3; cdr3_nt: TGTGCCAGCAGCTTACTCCAGGGGTTTTATTCACCCCTCCACTTT; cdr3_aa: CASSLLQGFYSPLHF
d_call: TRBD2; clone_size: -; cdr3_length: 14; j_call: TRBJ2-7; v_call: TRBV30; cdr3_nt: TGTGCCTGGAGTGTGGGGGGGGGCTCCTACGAGCAGTACTTC; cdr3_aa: CAWSVGGGSYEQYF
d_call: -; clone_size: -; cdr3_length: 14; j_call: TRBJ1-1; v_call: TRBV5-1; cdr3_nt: TGCGCCAGCAGCCCTGGGGGGGTGAACACTGAAGCTTTCTTT; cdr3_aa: CASSPGGVNTEAFF
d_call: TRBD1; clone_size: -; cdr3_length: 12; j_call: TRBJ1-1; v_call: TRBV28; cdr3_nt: TGTGCCAGCAGTTTACGACAGGGCAAAGCTTTCTTT; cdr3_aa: CASSLRQGKAFF
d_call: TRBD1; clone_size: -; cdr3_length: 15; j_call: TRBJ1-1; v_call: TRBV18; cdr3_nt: TGTGCCAGCTCGGCCATTGGACAGGGGGCGACTGAAGCTTTCTTT; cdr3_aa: CASSAIGQGATEAFF
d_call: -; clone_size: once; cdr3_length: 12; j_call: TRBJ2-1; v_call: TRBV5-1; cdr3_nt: TGCGCCAGCAGCCCCCCCGGGATTGAGCAGTTCTTC; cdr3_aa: CASSPPGIEQFF
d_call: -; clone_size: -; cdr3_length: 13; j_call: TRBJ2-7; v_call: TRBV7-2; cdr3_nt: TGTGCCAGCAGCTTAGCAGGGGGCTACGAGCAGTACTTC; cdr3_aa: CASSLAGGYEQYF